What follows describes a single TCR beta chain. This record comes from a study of blood T cell repertoires in COVID-19. About the study: In each case, the material was cDNA or gDNA derived from T cells, B-cell-depleted T cells, or PBMCs.

Authors' data handling: Nucleated cell number was recorded as an estimate derived from reference gene primer amplification. Assay used: immunoSEQ multiplex PCR; TCRdb lists only in-frame clones, some missing. V, J and clone size derive from that table, while D and trimming were established from the DNA sequence. This sample has 300,000 or so clones; 91% occur once, and the top ten carry around 2.2%. The receptor's source is a woman in her twenties or thirties with COVID-19, enrolled during active disease. The sequenced sample consisted of peripheral blood.

CDR3 nucleotide sequence: TGTGCCAGCAGCGCTTGGACAGGCCAAGAGACCCAGTACTTC. It encodes CASSAWTGQETQYF. V and J are TRBV9 and TRBJ2-5; TRBD1 aligns across 7 bases. Germline trimming cut 3 bases from V and 1 base from J; bases unmatched to any gene: 3. Germline V CDR1 and CDR2: SGDLS, YYNGEE. CDR3 length: 14 amino acids.